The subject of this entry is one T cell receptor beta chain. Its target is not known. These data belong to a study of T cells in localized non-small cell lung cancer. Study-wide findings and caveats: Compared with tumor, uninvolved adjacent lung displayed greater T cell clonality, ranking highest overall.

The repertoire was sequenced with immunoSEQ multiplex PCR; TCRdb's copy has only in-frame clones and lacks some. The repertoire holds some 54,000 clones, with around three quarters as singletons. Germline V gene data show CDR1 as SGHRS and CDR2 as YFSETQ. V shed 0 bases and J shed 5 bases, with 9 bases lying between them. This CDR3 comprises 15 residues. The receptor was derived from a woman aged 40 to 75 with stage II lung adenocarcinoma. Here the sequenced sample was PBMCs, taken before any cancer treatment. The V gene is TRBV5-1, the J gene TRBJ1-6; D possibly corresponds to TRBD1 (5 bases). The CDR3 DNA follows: TGCGCCAGCAGCTTGGGAACAGGCAATAATTCACCCCTCCACTTT. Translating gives CASSLGTGNNSPLHF.